Presented here are 9 T cell receptor beta chains from one specimen sequenced in a study of blood T cell repertoires in COVID-19. Measured with immunoSEQ multiplex PCR; TCRdb has only the in-frame clones, and not every one. The table includes a few hundred thousand clones, about 90% detected once. The sequenced material came from PBMCs or T cells enriched from blood (not recorded which). The receptors shown here come from a woman in her twenties or thirties who had recovered from COVID-19.

This chain joins TRBV2 and TRBJ2-7; D uncertain. Germline assignment: CDR1 SNHLY and CDR2 FYNNEI. The CDR3 extends over 14 amino acids. V gave up 4 bases and J gave up 1 base, with 11 bases separating them. CDR3: CASSVSQASYEQYF. The CDR3 region has the DNA TGTGCCAGCAGTGTGTCGCAGGCTTCCTACGAGCAGTACTTC.

V gene TRBV28 combines with J gene TRBJ1-3; D is undetermined. This CDR3 comprises 13 residues. Germline V gene data show CDR1 as MDHEN and CDR2 as SYDVKM. Trimming took 3 bases from V and 1 from J, leaving 4 bases between them. The CDR3 region is CASSLYSGNTIYF. The CDR3 DNA is TGTGCCAGCAGTTTGTATTCTGGAAACACCATATATTTT.

The chain is built from TRBV5-1 and TRBJ2-1, with TRBD1 as a possible D gene (8 bases). The germline V gene has CDR1 SGHRS and CDR2 YFSETQ. CDR3 length: 14 residues. Trimming took off 9 bases at V and 7 bases at J, with 20 bases between the two ends. CDR3 in amino acids: CATQQGGAGNEQFF. CDR3 nucleotide sequence: TGCGCCACCCAACAGGGGGGGGCCGGAAATGAGCAGTTCTTC.

The chain links TRBV7-9 to TRBJ2-1; 14 positions agree with TRBD2. The J segment lost 9 bases and the V segment lost 4 bases, leaving 11 bases of the junction unmatched. Looked up from germline, CDR1 is SEHNR and CDR2 is FQNEAQ (reference sequence). This CDR3 has 17 amino acids. The CDR3 sequence is CASSSGTSGGWVGEQFF. The CDR3 region has the DNA TGTGCCAGCAGCTCCGGGACTAGCGGGGGCTGGGTCGGTGAGCAGTTCTTC.

The chain combines TRBV29-1 with TRBJ2-1, with TRBD2 matching 8 bases. CDR1 and CDR2 from the germline V gene are SQVTM and ANQGSEA. Losses at the gene ends were 4 bases for V and 6 bases for J; bases not matched to a gene: 5. This CDR3 contains 13 residues. CDR3: CSVGVLAGNEQFF. CDR3 DNA sequence: TGCAGCGTTGGGGTCCTAGCGGGCAATGAGCAGTTCTTC.

The chain carries TRBV4-2 and TRBJ1-5; D unclear. V was clipped by 0 bases and J by 5 bases, with 23 bases between them. This CDR3 contains 19 residues. CDR1 LGHNA and CDR2 YNFKEQ come from the germline V gene. The CDR3 DNA is TGTGCCAGCAGCCAAGATGTGCCCATGAGAGGAGGGAGGGATCAGCCCCAGCATTTT. Translation gives CASSQDVPMRGGRDQPQHF.

The V and J genes are TRBV2 and TRBJ2-5; 10 nucleotides match TRBD2. The junction had 4 bases not matched to a gene; V was cut back by 6 bases and J by 12 bases. The germline V gene has CDR1 SNHLY and CDR2 FYNNEI. This CDR3 is built from 11 residues. CDR3 nucleotide sequence: TGTGCCAGCAGGGTTGGACTAGCGGAGTACTTC. Its protein is CASRVGLAEYF.

V and J are TRBV5-1 and TRBJ2-7; 8 bases agree with TRBD2. CDR3 size: 16 residues. V dropped 1 base and J dropped 6; count of bases not matched to a gene: 12. Germline loops: CDR1 SGHRS, CDR2 YFSETQ. CDR3 region: CASSLRIGLATGEQYF. The DNA of the CDR3 is TGCGCCAGCAGCTTGCGGATTGGACTAGCCACCGGCGAGCAGTACTTC.

V and J are TRBV19 and TRBJ2-3; D perhaps matches TRBD1 (5 bases). Germline CDR1 and CDR2: LNHDA and SQIVND (reference sequence). Trimming shortened V by 5 bases and J by 1 base, and 13 bases separated the two germline ends. CDR3 length: 15 amino acids. The CDR3 region has the DNA TGTGCCAGTAGTCCCAGGGTAGGCGGCACAGATACGCAGTATTTT. Residues: CASSPRVGGTDTQYF.